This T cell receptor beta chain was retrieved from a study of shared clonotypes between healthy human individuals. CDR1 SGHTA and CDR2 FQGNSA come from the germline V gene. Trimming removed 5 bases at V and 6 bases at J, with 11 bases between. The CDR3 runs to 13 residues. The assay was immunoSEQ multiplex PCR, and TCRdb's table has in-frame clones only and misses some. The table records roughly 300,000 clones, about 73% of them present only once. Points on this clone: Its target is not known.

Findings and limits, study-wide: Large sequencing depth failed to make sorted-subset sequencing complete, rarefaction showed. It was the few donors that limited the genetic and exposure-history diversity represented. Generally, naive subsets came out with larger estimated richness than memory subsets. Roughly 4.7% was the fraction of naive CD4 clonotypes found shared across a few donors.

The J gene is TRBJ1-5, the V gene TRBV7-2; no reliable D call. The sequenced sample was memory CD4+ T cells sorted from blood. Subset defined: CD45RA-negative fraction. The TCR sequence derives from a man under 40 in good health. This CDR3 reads CASSRNPGQPQHF. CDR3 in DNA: TGTGCCAGCAGCCGTAACCCCGGTCAGCCCCAGCATTTT.